The rows below give T cell receptor beta chains drawn from one sample of a study of cytomegalovirus exposure and HLA in healthy donors. TCRdb's table, derived via immunoSEQ multiplex PCR, lists solely in-frame clones and lacks some. The sample carries a few hundred thousand clones, under 90% recorded once. The specimen was PBMCs. The receptor source for this set is a girl aged 2 to 10 in good health and CMV-seronegative. CDR3s include the opening cysteine and the closing phenylalanine or tryptophan. D genes are given only for firm matches. Only some rows state a clone size, as once, few, many or a class for expanded clones.

clone_size d_call cdr3_length j_call v_call cdr3_aa
NA NA 11 TRBJ2-3 TRBV7-9 CASSLTDTQYF
NA NA 13 TRBJ1-1 TRBV7-9 CAGKPPPDTEAFF
NA TRBD1 17 TRBJ2-7 TRBV28 CASSLAGGFAVTYEQYF
NA NA 15 TRBJ1-1 TRBV9 CASSVGDRTNTEAFF
NA TRBD1 13 TRBJ1-2 TRBV28 CATSTGNTIGYTF
once TRBD2 20 TRBJ2-2 TRBV28 CASSTIGLAGEMWYTGELFF
NA TRBD2 16 TRBJ2-3 TRBV6-5 CASSYSVSGAADTQYF
NA NA 17 TRBJ1-1 TRBV5-8 CASSLYWRPQMNTEAFF
NA NA 16 TRBJ1-5 TRBV4-1 CASSQIGRGRDQPQHF
NA NA 15 TRBJ2-1 TRBV9 CASSEGGNSYNEQFF
once TRBD1 15 TRBJ2-7 TRBV7-9 CASSVPGQGWNEQYF
NA NA 15 TRBJ2-1 TRBV5-1 CASSLGDLGGNEQFF
NA TRBD2 23 TRBJ2-2 TRBV5-1 CASSFLPLLAGATRAQNTGELFF
NA NA 13 TRBJ1-1 TRBV2 CAARALMNTEAFF
once NA 16 TRBJ2-7 TRBV5-6 CASSLEAGLRSYEQYF
NA TRBD1 13 TRBJ1-1 TRBV30 CAWSWTGSSEAFF
NA TRBD2 16 TRBJ2-1 TRBV7-9 CASSLGSGRSRNEQFF
NA TRBD1 17 TRBJ2-3 TRBV7-9 CASSTLETGDFTDTQYF
once NA 11 TRBJ2-7 TRBV9 CASSAGYEQYF
NA TRBD1 14 TRBJ2-7 TRBV29-1 CSVEETGRSYEQYF
once TRBD1 13 TRBJ2-5 TRBV27 CASSWTGKETQYF
NA TRBD1 13 TRBJ2-5 TRBV9 CASSTGQEETQYF
NA TRBD1 18 TRBJ1-1 TRBV7-9 CASSLDDRDRGWVTEAFF
NA TRBD2 15 TRBJ2-7 TRBV5-1 CASSLDLAGGVEQYF
NA TRBD2 16 TRBJ2-3 TRBV28 CASSPFAGGSTDTQYF
few NA 13 TRBJ2-1 TRBV7-2 CASSTRNNNEQFF
NA NA 14 TRBJ2-7 TRBV6-5 CASSYYLGANEQYF
NA NA 13 TRBJ1-1 TRBV29-1 CSVESIKNTEAFF
few TRBD2 15 TRBJ2-2 TRBV4-2 CASSQEAGGPGELFF
few NA 15 TRBJ2-3 TRBV10-3 CAIRPGLFSTDTQYF
NA TRBD2 13 TRBJ2-7 TRBV5-6 CASSGGDAYEQYF
NA NA 15 TRBJ1-5 TRBV6-5 CASSKGVEGNQPQHF
once NA 16 TRBJ2-5 TRBV19 CASSKRDNLLKETQYF